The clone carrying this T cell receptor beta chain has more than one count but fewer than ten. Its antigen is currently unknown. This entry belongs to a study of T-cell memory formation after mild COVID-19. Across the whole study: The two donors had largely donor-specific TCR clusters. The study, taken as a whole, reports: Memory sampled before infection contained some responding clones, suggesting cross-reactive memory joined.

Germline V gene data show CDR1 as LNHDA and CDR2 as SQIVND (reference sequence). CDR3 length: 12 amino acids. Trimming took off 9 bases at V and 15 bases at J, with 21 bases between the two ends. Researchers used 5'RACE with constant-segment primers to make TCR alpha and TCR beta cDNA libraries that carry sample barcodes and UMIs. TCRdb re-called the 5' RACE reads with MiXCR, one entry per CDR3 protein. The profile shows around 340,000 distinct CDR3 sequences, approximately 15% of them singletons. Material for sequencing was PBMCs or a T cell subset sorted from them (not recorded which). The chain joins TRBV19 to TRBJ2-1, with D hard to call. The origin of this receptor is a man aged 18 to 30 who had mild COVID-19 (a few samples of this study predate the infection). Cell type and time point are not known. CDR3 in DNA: TGTGCCAGCCTACCGAAGTCCTCGGTCGGGTTCTTC. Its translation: CASLPKSSVGFF.